One sample yielded the 32 T cell receptor beta chains listed below, sequenced in a study of response to subunit inactivated influenza vaccine. TCRdb reprocessed the RT-PCR reads with MiXCR, giving one entry per CDR3 protein. The sample carries about 540,000 distinct CDR3 sequences, 20% to 25% recorded once. This sample was shared with a second study, whose subject was T cells expressing NK-cell markers. From that second work: Researchers built TCR beta cDNA using 5'RACE template switching with UMIs.

Sample: CD4+ T cells sorted from PBMCs, taken about 11 days after vaccination. Receptors were obtained from a man between 50 and 59 years old who received an inactivated influenza vaccine.

This CDR3 reads CASGGDRRGQTQYF. CDR3 DNA: TGTGCCAGCGGGGGTGATCGTCGCGGACAGACCCAGTACTTC. V is TRBV6-1 and J is TRBJ2-5; D might be TRBD1 or TRBD2, each matching 5 bases. V lost 8 bases and J lost 6, with 19 bases in between. Germline V CDR1 and CDR2: MNHNS, SASEGT. The CDR3 is 14 amino acids.

The rearrangement links TRBV5-1 to TRBJ2-7, with TRBD2 matching 7 bases. Per germline, CDR1 SGHRS and CDR2 YFSETQ. This CDR3 contains 15 residues. Trimming removed 0 bases from V and 2 bases from J; junction bases left unmatched: 5. CDR3 in DNA: TGCGCCAGCAGCTTGGCGGGACTACCTGCCTACGAGCAGTACTTC. Protein: CASSLAGLPAYEQYF.

This chain connects TRBV9 to TRBJ2-3, with 10 bases that match TRBD2. CDR3 length: 15 residues. Germline V gene sequence: CDR1 SGDLS, CDR2 YYNGEE. V dropped 4 bases and J dropped 3; count of bases not matched to a gene: 5. In DNA, the CDR3 is TGTGCCAGCAGCTTGGGACTAGCGACAACAGATACGCAGTATTTT. Its protein is CASSLGLATTDTQYF.

The chain recombines TRBV27 with TRBJ2-3, with 8 nucleotides matching TRBD2. CDR1 MNHEY and CDR2 SMNVEV come from the germline V gene (reference sequence). After removal of 9 bases from V and 2 bases from J, the junction contained 13 bases not matched to a gene. The CDR3 extends over 16 amino acids. The CDR3 DNA sequence: TGTGCCAGTAAAAGGACAGCGGGAGCCCCCACAGATACGCAGTATTTT. Amino acids: CASKRTAGAPTDTQYF.

V is TRBV6-2 or TRBV6-3 and J is TRBJ1-2; D is possibly TRBD1 (6 bases). Germline V CDR1 and CDR2: MNHEY, SVGEGT. V gave up 6 bases and J gave up 2 bases, with 10 bases separating them. The CDR3 has 13 amino acids. The CDR3 region is CASREQGNYGYTF. The CDR3 DNA reads as TGTGCCAGCAGAGAACAGGGAAACTATGGCTACACCTTC.

The chain carries TRBV7-2 and TRBJ1-5; tentative D call: TRBD1 (5 bases). The CDR3 extends over 15 amino acids. The V end lost 1 base, the J end lost 9 bases, and 16 bases lay between the germline ends. The germline CDR1 and CDR2 sequences are SGHTA and FQGNSA. The CDR3 protein is CASSLGWSGQGPQHF. The DNA for the CDR3 is TGTGCCAGCAGCTTAGGATGGAGTGGCCAGGGGCCCCAGCATTTT.

This clonotype has just a few counts. The gene calls are TRBV20-1 and TRBJ2-2, with 13 bases matching TRBD2. This CDR3 has 15 residues. Trimming removed 4 bases from V and 4 bases from J; junction bases left unmatched: 3. Germline CDR1 and CDR2: DFQATT and SNEGSKA (reference sequence). Here the CDR3 DNA reads TGCAGTGCTACCGGGACTAGCGGGGCCACCGGGGAGCTGTTTTTT. It translates to CSATGTSGATGELFF.

V and J are TRBV12-3 or TRBV12-4 and TRBJ2-1; TRBD1 agrees at 7 bases. Trimming removed 3 bases from V and 0 bases from J; junction bases left unmatched: 2. This CDR3 has 15 residues. CDR3 amino acids: CASSFGTVSYNEQFF. DNA for the CDR3: TGTGCCAGCAGTTTCGGGACAGTCTCCTACAATGAGCAGTTCTTC.

This clonotype was seen a handful of times. CDR3 protein: CASSPGLRGTGELFF. The CDR3 DNA reads TGCGCCAGCAGCCCCGGTCTGCGGGGCACCGGGGAGCTGTTTTTT. The chain recombines TRBV5-1 with TRBJ2-2, with D possibly TRBD2 on 6 matching bases. The CDR3 is 15 residues long. Germline V gene sequence: CDR1 SGHRS, CDR2 YFSETQ. The ends were cut back, 4 bases at V and 4 bases at J, with 14 bases in the middle.

This clonotype has only a few counts. The genes are TRBV5-1 and TRBJ1-3; D remains unclear. CDR3 length equals 14 residues. Trimming took off 1 base at V and 2 bases at J, with 7 bases between the two ends. From germline, CDR1 is SGHRS and CDR2 YFSETQ. In nucleotides, the CDR3 is TGCGCCAGCAGCTTGACACCTCCTGGAAACACCATATATTTT. Its translation: CASSLTPPGNTIYF.

The chain carries TRBV14 and TRBJ1-3; the D is unclear. CDR1 and CDR2 (germline): SGHDN, FVKESK. Trimming left V 4 bases short and J 4 bases short, with 14 bases between. The CDR3 runs 15 residues. CDR3 sequence reads: CASSLLSPAGNTIYF. The DNA of the CDR3 is TGTGCCAGCAGCCTACTTTCCCCGGCGGGAAACACCATATATTTT.

The V and J genes are TRBV6-1 and TRBJ1-1, with a weak D call TRBD1 (6 bases). Germline values: CDR1 MNHNS, CDR2 SASEGT. The CDR3 totals 15 residues. Trimming removed 6 bases at V and 4 bases at J, with 18 bases between. The CDR3 DNA reads as TGTGCCAGCAGCCGGACAGAGAGCGGCAGCACTGAAGCTTTCTTT. Translated: CASSRTESGSTEAFF.

This clonotype was observed a handful of times. The chain links TRBV7-2 to TRBJ2-3, with 7 bases aligning to TRBD2. Germline CDR1 is SGHTA and CDR2 is FQGNSA. Losses at the gene ends were 5 bases for V and 3 bases for J; bases not matched to a gene: 5. The CDR3 extends over 14 amino acids. This chain's CDR3 is CASSIGLETDTQYF. Written as DNA, the CDR3 is TGTGCCAGCAGCATCGGACTAGAGACAGATACGCAGTATTTT. The variable domain in full, with the rest retrieved from reference TRBV7-2 and TRBJ2-3, is GAGVSQSPSNKVTEKGKDVELRCDPISGHTALYWYRQSLGQGLEFLIYFQGNSAPDKSGLPSDRFSAERTGGSVSTLTIQRTQQEDSAVYLCASSIGLETDTQYFGPGTRLTVL.

This clonotype was picked up a small number of times. V is TRBV12-3 or TRBV12-4 and J is TRBJ2-1; perhaps TRBD1 as D (5 bases). Trimming cost V 6 bases and J 7 bases, with 22 bases left between them. The CDR3 length is 16 residues. CDR3 in DNA: TGTGCCAGCAGCCCCACCCCAGGGATTGCTGCTAATGAGCAGTTCTTC. This gives the protein CASSPTPGIAANEQFF.

The gene calls are TRBV28 and TRBJ1-3; D gene ambiguous. Deletions cut 5 bases from V and 0 bases from J, with 11 bases between. This CDR3 has 15 residues. CDR1 is MDHEN, CDR2 SYDVKM, per germline. The DNA for the CDR3 is TGTGCCAGCAGTGCCGGACGTCTCTCTGGAAACACCATATATTTT. This codes for CASSAGRLSGNTIYF.

This CDR3 reads CASRKDRRGGYTF. The CDR3 DNA is TGTGCCAGCAGGAAGGACCGCCGGGGTGGCTACACCTTC. The V call is TRBV6-1, the J call TRBJ1-2; D unclear. This CDR3 is 13 amino acids long. CDR1 MNHNS and CDR2 SASEGT come from the germline V gene. V gave up 6 bases and J gave up 7 bases, with 15 bases separating them.

This clonotype was counted a few times. V usage is TRBV14 and J usage is TRBJ2-2; no reliable D call. With 2 bases removed from V and 3 bases from J, the gap between germline ends came to 1 base. The CDR3 covers 12 residues. The germline V gene has CDR1 SGHDN and CDR2 FVKESK. The CDR3 DNA reads TGTGCCAGCAGCCAACACACCGGGGAGCTGTTTTTT. Its protein is CASSQHTGELFF.

V is TRBV12-3 or TRBV12-4 and J is TRBJ2-3; D is perhaps TRBD2 (5 bases). The CDR3 contains 15 residues. Trimming removed 1 base at V and 2 bases at J, with 10 bases between. This chain's CDR3 is CASSLGGRHTDTQYF. In nucleotides, the CDR3 is TGTGCCAGCAGTTTAGGCGGGCGACACACAGATACGCAGTATTTT.

The V and J genes are TRBV20-1 and TRBJ1-3; possibly TRBD1 for D (6 bases). Looked up from germline, CDR1 is DFQATT and CDR2 is SNEGSKA (reference sequence). V was pared by 4 bases and J by 1 base, with 11 bases between. This CDR3 is built from 14 residues. CDR3 sequence reads: CSATNRDSGNTIYF. The CDR3 bases are TGCAGTGCTACCAACAGGGATTCTGGAAACACCATATATTTT.

This clonotype showed up just a few times. The V gene is TRBV7-3, the J gene TRBJ2-3; no reliable D call. The CDR3 has 13 amino acids. With 4 bases removed from V and 4 bases from J, the gap between germline ends came to 9 bases. The germline V gene has CDR1 SGHTA and CDR2 FQGTGA. The CDR3 coding sequence is TGTGCCAGCAGCTCCTCGCAGGCAGATACGCAGTATTTT. Protein sequence: CASSSSQADTQYF.

The V call is TRBV4-1, the J call TRBJ2-1, with 10 bases identical to TRBD2. V gave up 0 bases and J gave up 8 bases; unmatched junction bases: 10. Germline V gene data show CDR1 as MGHRA and CDR2 as YSYEKL. This CDR3 region has 17 residues. The CDR3 coding sequence is TGCGCCAGCAGCCAAGAAATCAGCGGGAGGGCCCTAGATGAGCAGTTCTTC. Amino acids: CASSQEISGRALDEQFF.

Ten or more counts support this clonotype. V gene TRBV20-1 combines with J gene TRBJ1-5, with 8 positions matching TRBD1. The CDR3 covers 14 residues. The V gene's germline CDR1 is DFQATT and CDR2 SNEGSKA (reference sequence). With V trimmed by 4 bases and J by 4 bases, 6 bases remained unmatched. The CDR3 sequence: CSATQGGLNQPQHF. The CDR3 nucleotides read TGCAGTGCTACACAGGGGGGCCTAAATCAGCCCCAGCATTTT.

The gene calls are TRBV5-1 and TRBJ2-7; D might be TRBD1 or TRBD2, each matching 6 bases. The V end lost 1 base, the J end lost 1 base, and 18 bases lay between the germline ends. Germline assignment: CDR1 SGHRS and CDR2 YFSETQ. The CDR3 is made up of 17 amino acids. The CDR3 sequence is CASSLTVGGSPSYEQYF. CDR3 in DNA: TGCGCCAGCAGCTTGACTGTCGGGGGCTCCCCGTCCTACGAGCAGTACTTC.

This chain connects TRBV19 to TRBJ2-1; TRBD2 agrees at 10 bases. CDR1 and CDR2 from the germline V gene are LNHDA and SQIVND (reference sequence). The CDR3 loop spans 18 amino acids. V was clipped by 7 bases and J by 0 bases; unmatched bases: 12. The CDR3 coding sequence is TGTGCCAGTACCCGGACTAGCGGAATGACGAGCTCCTACAATGAGCAGTTCTTC. Translated, it gives CASTRTSGMTSSYNEQFF.

This chain uses TRBV14 with TRBJ1-6; 9 bases agree with TRBD1. Germline trimming cut 3 bases from V and 9 bases from J; bases unmatched to any gene: 6. Germline lookup yields CDR1 SGHDN and CDR2 FVKESK. There are 15 residues in the CDR3. CDR3 bases: TGTGCCAGCAGCCAGCTGACAGGGGGTGCTTCACCCCTCCACTTT. Its translation is CASSQLTGGASPLHF.

The chain combines TRBV12-3 or TRBV12-4 with TRBJ2-7, with D perhaps matching TRBD2 (6 bases). V was cut by 5 bases and J by 6 bases, with 17 bases left in between. The CDR3 loop spans 14 amino acids. The CDR3 DNA follows: TGTGCCAGCAGTATAACCGGGACTCTGGGCGAGCAGTACTTC. This gives the protein CASSITGTLGEQYF.

The genes are TRBV9 and TRBJ2-7; no clear D. Germline CDR1 and CDR2: SGDLS and YYNGEE. V was cut by 0 bases and J by 3 bases, with 13 bases left in between. This CDR3 comprises 15 residues. The CDR3 is CASSVEAGDYYEQYF. The CDR3 DNA reads as TGTGCCAGCAGCGTAGAAGCAGGCGATTACTACGAGCAGTACTTC.

This clonotype was recorded once. This chain uses TRBV2 with TRBJ2-7, with D possibly TRBD2 on 5 matching bases. The CDR3 consists of 14 residues. Trimming left V 4 bases short and J 6 bases short, with 16 bases between. Germline values: CDR1 SNHLY, CDR2 FYNNEI. Here the CDR3 reads CASSATSWPSEQYF. The CDR3, as DNA: TGTGCCAGCAGTGCAACTAGTTGGCCCTCCGAGCAGTACTTC.

This clonotype appeared a few times. This sequence joins TRBV4-2 and TRBJ1-5; possible D gene TRBD1, 6 bases. The CDR3 loop spans 15 amino acids. Looked up from germline, CDR1 is LGHNA and CDR2 is YNFKEQ. V lost 0 bases and J 3 bases, leaving 9 bases between the germline ends. CDR3 protein: CASSQDGQFNQPQHF. The CDR3 region has the DNA TGTGCCAGCAGCCAAGACGGACAGTTCAATCAGCCCCAGCATTTT.

This clonotype was detected a few times. The chain couples TRBV5-5 to TRBJ2-4; perhaps D is TRBD1 or TRBD2 (5 bases each). The CDR3 sequence is 13 residues long. Trimming cost V 0 bases and J 8 bases, with 9 bases left between them. The germline V gene encodes CDR1 SGHKS and CDR2 YYEKEE (reference sequence). The CDR3 region is CASSLGGVDIQYF. The CDR3 region has the DNA TGTGCCAGCAGCTTGGGAGGGGTGGACATTCAGTACTTC.

The chain employs TRBV3-1 and TRBJ1-1; 10 nucleotides match TRBD1. Trimming cost V 5 bases and J 6 bases; bases outside gene matches: 6. The CDR3 has 14 residues. Germline CDR1 reads LGHDT; CDR2 reads YNNKEL (reference sequence). As DNA, the CDR3 is TGTGCCAGCAGCTTAGGACAGGGGGTTGCTGAAGCTTTCTTT. Protein sequence: CASSLGQGVAEAFF.

This clonotype was seen a few times. The rearrangement links TRBV6-5 to TRBJ2-7; TRBD2 aligns across 7 bases. The CDR3 contains 16 residues. In germline, CDR1 is MNHEY, CDR2 SVGAGI. With V trimmed by 0 bases and J by 6 bases, 11 bases remained unmatched. Here the CDR3 reads CASSYSGTKPTGEQYF. Written as DNA, the CDR3 is TGTGCCAGCAGTTACTCCGGGACTAAACCTACCGGCGAGCAGTACTTC.